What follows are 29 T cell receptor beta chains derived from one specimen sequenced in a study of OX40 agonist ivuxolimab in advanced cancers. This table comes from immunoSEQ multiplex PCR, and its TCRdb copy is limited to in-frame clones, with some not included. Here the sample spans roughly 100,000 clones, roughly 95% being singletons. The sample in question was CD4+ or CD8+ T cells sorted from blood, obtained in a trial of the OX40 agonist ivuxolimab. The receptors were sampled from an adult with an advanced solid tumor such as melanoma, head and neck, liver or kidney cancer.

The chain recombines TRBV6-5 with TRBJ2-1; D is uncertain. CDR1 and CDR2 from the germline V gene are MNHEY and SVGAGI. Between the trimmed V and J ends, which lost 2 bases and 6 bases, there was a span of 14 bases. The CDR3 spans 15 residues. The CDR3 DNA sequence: TGTGCCAGCAGTTACGGATCTACGGAAGTCAATGAGCAGTTCTTC. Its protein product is CASSYGSTEVNEQFF.

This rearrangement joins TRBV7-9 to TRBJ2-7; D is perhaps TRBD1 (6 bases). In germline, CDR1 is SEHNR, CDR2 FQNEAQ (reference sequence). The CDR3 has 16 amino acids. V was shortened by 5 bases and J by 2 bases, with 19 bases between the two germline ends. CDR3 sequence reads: CASSPQLTGRPYEQYF. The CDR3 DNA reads TGTGCCAGCAGCCCCCAACTGACAGGCCGTCCCTACGAGCAGTACTTC.

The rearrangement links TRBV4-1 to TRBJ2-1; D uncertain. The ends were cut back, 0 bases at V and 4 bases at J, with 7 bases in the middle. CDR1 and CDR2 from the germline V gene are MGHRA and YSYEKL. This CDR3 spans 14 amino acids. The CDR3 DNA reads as TGCGCCAGCAGCCAAGAAACGATGTACAATGAGCAGTTCTTC. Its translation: CASSQETMYNEQFF.

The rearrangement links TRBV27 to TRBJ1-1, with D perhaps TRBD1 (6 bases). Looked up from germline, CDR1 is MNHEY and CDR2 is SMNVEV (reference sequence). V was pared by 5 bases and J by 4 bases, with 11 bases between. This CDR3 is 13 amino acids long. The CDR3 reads CASSITGFTEAFF. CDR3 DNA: TGTGCCAGCAGTATAACAGGGTTCACTGAAGCTTTCTTT.

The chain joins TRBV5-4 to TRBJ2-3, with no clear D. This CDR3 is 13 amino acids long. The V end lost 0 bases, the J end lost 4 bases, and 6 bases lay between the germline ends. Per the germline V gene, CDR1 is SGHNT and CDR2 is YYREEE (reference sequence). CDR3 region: CASSLALADTQYF. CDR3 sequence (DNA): TGTGCCAGCAGCTTGGCCCTGGCAGATACGCAGTATTTT.

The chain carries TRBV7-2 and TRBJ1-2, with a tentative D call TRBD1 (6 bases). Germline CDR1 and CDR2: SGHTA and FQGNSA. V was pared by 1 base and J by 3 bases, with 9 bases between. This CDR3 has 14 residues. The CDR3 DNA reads TGTGCCAGCAGCTTAGTGGCAGGGGACTATGGCTACACCTTC. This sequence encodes CASSLVAGDYGYTF.

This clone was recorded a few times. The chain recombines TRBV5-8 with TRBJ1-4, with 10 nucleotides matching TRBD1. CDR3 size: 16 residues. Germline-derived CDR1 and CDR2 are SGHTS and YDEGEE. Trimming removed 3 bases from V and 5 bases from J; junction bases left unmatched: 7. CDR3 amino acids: CASSSRQGAINEKLFF. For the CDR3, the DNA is TGTGCCAGCAGCTCCCGACAGGGGGCTATCAATGAAAAACTGTTTTTT.

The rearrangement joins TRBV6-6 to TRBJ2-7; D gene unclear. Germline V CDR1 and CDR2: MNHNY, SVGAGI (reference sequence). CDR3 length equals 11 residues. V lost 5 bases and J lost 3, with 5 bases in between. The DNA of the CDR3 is TGTGCCAGCAGTAACAACTACGAGCAGTACTTC. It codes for CASSNNYEQYF.

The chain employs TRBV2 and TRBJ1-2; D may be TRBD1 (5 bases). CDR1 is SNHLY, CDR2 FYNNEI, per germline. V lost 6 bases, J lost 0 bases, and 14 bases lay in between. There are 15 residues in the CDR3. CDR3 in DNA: TGTGCCAGCAGGGACCGGGGCGCTTCTAACTATGGCTACACCTTC. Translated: CASRDRGASNYGYTF.

The CDR3 spells CASRGQGSSNQPQHF. CDR3 nucleotides: TGTGCCAGCAGGGGACAGGGGAGTTCCAATCAGCCCCAGCATTTT. V is TRBV2 and J is TRBJ1-5, with TRBD1 identical over 10 bases. CDR1 and CDR2 (germline): SNHLY, FYNNEI. The CDR3 consists of 15 residues. V dropped 6 bases and J dropped 3; count of bases not matched to a gene: 5.

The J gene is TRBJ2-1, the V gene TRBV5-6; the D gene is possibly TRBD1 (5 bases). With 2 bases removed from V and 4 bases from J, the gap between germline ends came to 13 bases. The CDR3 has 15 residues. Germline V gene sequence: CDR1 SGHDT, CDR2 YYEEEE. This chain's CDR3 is CASSFLAGPYNEQFF. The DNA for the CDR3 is TGTGCCAGCAGCTTTTTGGCAGGGCCATACAATGAGCAGTTCTTC.

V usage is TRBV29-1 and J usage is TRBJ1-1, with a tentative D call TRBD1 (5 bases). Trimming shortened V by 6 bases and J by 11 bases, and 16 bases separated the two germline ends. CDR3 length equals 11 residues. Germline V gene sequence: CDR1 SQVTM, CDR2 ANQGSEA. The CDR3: CSVPTGSQAFF. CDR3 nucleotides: TGCAGCGTACCCACAGGATCCCAGGCTTTCTTT.

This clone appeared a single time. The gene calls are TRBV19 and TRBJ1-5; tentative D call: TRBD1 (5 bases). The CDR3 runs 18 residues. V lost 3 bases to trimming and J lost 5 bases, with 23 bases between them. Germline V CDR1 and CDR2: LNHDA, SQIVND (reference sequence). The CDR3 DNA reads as TGTGCCAGTAGTATTATTGGGGGTTGGGGAACCGGACATCAGCCCCAGCATTTT. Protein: CASSIIGGWGTGHQPQHF.

CDR3 residues: CASSPRVRTDTQYF. CDR3 bases: TGTGCCAGCAGCCCGAGGGTCCGCACAGATACGCAGTATTTT. The chain carries TRBV5-6 and TRBJ2-3, with D perhaps matching TRBD2 (5 bases). With 4 bases removed from V and 1 base from J, the gap between germline ends came to 10 bases. This CDR3 has 14 residues. Germline V gives CDR1 SGHDT, CDR2 YYEEEE.

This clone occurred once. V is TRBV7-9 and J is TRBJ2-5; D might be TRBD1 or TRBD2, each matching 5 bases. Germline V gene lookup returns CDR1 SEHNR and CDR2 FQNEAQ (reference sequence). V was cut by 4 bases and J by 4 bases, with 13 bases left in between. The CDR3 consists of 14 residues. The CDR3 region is CASSWDPRGETQYF. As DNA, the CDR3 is TGTGCCAGCAGCTGGGACCCAAGAGGAGAGACCCAGTACTTC. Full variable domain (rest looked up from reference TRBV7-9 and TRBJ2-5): DTGVSQNPRHKITKRGQNVTFRCDPISEHNRLYWYRQTLGQGPEFLTYFQNEAQLEKSRLLSDRFSAERPKGSFSTLEIQRTEQGDSAMYLCASSWDPRGETQYFGPGTRLLVL.

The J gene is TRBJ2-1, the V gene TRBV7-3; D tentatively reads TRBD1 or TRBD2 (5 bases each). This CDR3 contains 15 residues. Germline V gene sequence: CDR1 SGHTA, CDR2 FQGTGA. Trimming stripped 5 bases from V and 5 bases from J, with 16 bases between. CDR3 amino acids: CASSTGVGTNNEQFF. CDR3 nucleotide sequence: TGTGCCAGCAGCACTGGGGTGGGGACGAACAATGAGCAGTTCTTC.

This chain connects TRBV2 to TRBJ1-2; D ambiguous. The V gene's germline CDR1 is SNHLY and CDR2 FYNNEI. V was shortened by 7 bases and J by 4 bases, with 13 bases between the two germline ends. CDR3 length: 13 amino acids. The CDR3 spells CASMWGEGYGYTF. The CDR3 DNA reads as TGTGCCAGCATGTGGGGTGAGGGCTATGGCTACACCTTC. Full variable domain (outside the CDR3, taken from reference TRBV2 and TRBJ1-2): EPEVTQTPSHQVTQMGQEVILRCVPISNHLYFYWYRQILGQKVEFLVSFYNNEISEKSEIFDDQFSVERPDGSNFTLKIRSTKLEDSAMYFCASMWGEGYGYTFGSGTRLTVV.

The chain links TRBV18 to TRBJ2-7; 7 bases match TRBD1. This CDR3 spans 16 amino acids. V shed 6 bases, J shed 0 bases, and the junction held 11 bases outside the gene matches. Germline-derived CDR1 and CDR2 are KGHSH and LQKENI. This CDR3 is CASSQPGQTISYEQYF. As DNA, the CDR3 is TGTGCCAGCTCTCAACCGGGACAGACCATCTCCTACGAGCAGTACTTC.

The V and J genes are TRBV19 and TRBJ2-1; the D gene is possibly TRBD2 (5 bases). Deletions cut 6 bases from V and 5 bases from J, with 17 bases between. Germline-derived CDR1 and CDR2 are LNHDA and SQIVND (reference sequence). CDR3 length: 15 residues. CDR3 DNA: TGTGCCAGTAGCCCTCTAGCAGGCGTCGACAATGAGCAGTTCTTC. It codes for CASSPLAGVDNEQFF.

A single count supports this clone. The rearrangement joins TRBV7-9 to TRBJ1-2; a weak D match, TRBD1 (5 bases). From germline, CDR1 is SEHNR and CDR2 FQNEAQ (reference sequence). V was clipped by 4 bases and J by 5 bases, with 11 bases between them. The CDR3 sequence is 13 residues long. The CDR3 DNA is TGTGCCAGCAGCTCGGGGGTGGTGTATGGCTACACCTTC. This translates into CASSSGVVYGYTF.

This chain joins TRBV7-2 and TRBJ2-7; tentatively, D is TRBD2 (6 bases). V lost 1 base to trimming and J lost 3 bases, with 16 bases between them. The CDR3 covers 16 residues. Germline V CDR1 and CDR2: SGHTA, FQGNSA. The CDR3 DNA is TGTGCCAGCAGCTTAGTGGTAGGACTACCTAACTACGAGCAGTACTTC. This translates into CASSLVVGLPNYEQYF.

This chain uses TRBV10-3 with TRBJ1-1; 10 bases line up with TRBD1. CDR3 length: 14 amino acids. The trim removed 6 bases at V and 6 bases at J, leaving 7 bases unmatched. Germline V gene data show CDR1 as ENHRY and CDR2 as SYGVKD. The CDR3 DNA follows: TGTGCCATCAGCCCGGGACAGGGGCCCCCTGAAGCTTTCTTT. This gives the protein CAISPGQGPPEAFF.

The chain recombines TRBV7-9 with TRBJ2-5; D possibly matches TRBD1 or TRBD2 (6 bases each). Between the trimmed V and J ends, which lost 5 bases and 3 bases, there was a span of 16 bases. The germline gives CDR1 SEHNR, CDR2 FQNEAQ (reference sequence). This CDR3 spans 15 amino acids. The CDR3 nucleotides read TGTGCCAGCAGCAAGTTACAGGGCGGGGAAGAGACCCAGTACTTC. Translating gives CASSKLQGGEETQYF.

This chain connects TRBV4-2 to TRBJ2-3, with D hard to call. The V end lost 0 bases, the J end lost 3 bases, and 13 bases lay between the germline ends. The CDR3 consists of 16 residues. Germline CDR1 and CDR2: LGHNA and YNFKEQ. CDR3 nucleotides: TGTGCCAGCAGCCAAGAGAACCTAGTTTTTACAGATACGCAGTATTTT. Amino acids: CASSQENLVFTDTQYF.

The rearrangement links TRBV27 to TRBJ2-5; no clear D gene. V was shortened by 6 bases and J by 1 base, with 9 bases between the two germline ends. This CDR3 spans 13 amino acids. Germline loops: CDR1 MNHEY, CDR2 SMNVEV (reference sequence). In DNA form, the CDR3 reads TGTGCCAGCAGCCCTCTAACCCAAGAGACCCAGTACTTC. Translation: CASSPLTQETQYF.

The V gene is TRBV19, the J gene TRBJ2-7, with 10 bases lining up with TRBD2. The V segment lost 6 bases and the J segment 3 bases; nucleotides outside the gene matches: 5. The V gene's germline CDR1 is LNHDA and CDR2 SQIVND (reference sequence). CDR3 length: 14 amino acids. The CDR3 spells CASSSSGRLYEQYF. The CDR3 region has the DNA TGTGCCAGTAGCTCTAGCGGGAGACTCTACGAGCAGTACTTC.

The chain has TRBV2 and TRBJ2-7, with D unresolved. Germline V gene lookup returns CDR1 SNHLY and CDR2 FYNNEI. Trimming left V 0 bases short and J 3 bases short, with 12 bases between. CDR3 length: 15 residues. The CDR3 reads CASSEALGRIYEQYF. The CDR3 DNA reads TGTGCCAGCAGTGAAGCGTTAGGACGGATCTACGAGCAGTACTTC.

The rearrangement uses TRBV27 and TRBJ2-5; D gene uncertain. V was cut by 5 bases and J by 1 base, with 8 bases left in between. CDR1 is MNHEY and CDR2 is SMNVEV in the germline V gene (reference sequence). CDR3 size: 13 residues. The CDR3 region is CASSTRIQETQYF. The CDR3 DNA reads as TGTGCCAGCAGTACCCGGATCCAAGAGACCCAGTACTTC.

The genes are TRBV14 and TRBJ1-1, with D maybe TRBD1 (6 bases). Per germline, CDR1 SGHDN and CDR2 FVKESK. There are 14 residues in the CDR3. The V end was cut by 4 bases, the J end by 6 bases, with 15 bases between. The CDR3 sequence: CASSPTGFDAEAFF. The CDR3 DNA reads TGTGCCAGCAGCCCTACAGGGTTTGACGCTGAAGCTTTCTTT.